This note documents a single TCR beta chain sequence. As yet, its antigen is unknown. CDR3 length: 16 amino acids. CDR1 MDHEN and CDR2 SYDVKM come from the germline V gene. Trimming took 6 bases from V and 7 from J; bases not matched to a gene: 12. The data stem from a study of cytomegalovirus exposure and HLA in healthy donors. Study information: Membership in the Caucasian-associated ancestry cluster was found for 81% of roughly 400 genotyped donors. Study conclusions and caveats: Immune exposure information comprised only CMV serostatus. Follow-up analysis later connected one missense variant in DCLRE1C with trimming of TCR beta V- and J-genes. In a later analysis, more than 15,000 TCR beta sequences were associated with HLA alleles at 0.05 false discovery rate.

Primers: 60 Vbeta forward and 13 Jbeta reverse. The protocol was immunoSEQ multiplex PCR, while the TCRdb copy is restricted to in-frame clones and leaves out a portion. The sample yields fewer than 130,000 clones, roughly 78% seen once. The rearrangement links TRBV28 to TRBJ1-5, with TRBD1 matching over 10 bases. The sequencing input was PBMCs. The receptor comes from a woman in her twenties or thirties in good health and CMV-seronegative. This CDR3 is CASSPGDRGWEQPQHF. The DNA of the CDR3 is TGTGCCAGCAGCCCGGGGGACAGGGGATGGGAGCAGCCCCAGCATTTT.